These T cell receptor beta chains were read from a single sample in a study of immune reconstitution after stem cell transplant in scleroderma. TCRdb called the RT-PCR reads again in MiXCR, with one record for every CDR3 protein. Of 2,000 to 3,000 distinct CDR3 sequences in the sample, approximately 10% were seen once. This sample was obtained before or after autologous hematopoietic stem cell transplantation (not recorded which). These TCRs come from a female donor with systemic sclerosis. Both conserved end residues are part of each CDR3. The D gene is left open where the match is weak. Part of the rows lack a size; the others show once, few, many or a class for expanded clones.

abundance	len	v_gene	j_gene	d_gene	CDR3nt	CDR3aa
medium-sized	12	TRBV20-1	TRBJ2-1	NA	TGCAGTGCTAGATCCCGGGTCCATGAGCAGTTCTTC	CSARSRVHEQFF
NA	15	TRBV5-1	TRBJ2-7	NA	TGCGCCAGCACTCAATTAGAGACGGGATCCTACGAGCAGTACTTC	CASTQLETGSYEQYF
NA	15	TRBV5-4	TRBJ2-2	TRBD1	TGTGCCAGCAGCACGGACAGGGGATTAGGCGGGGAGCTGTTTTTT	CASSTDRGLGGELFF
medium-sized	13	TRBV6-2/TRBV6-3	TRBJ2-3	TRBD1	TGTGCCACCCGGACAGGGGCCACAGATACGCAGTATTTT	CATRTGATDTQYF
medium-sized	15	TRBV6-1	TRBJ2-1	TRBD2	TGTGCCAGCAGTGCCACTAGCGGGGGCTACAATGAGCAGTTCTTC	CASSATSGGYNEQFF
medium-sized	15	TRBV5-1	TRBJ1-1	NA	TGCGCCAGCAGCCCGGATTTTGCAGGGAGTACTGAAGCTTTCTTT	CASSPDFAGSTEAFF
few	15	TRBV30	TRBJ2-7	TRBD1	TGTGCCTGGACCGGGACAGGGGGCCTATCCTACGAGCAGTACTTC	CAWTGTGGLSYEQYF
NA	14	TRBV7-2	TRBJ2-2	TRBD1	TGTGCCAGCAGGGACAGGGGGAACACCGGGGAGCTGTTTTTT	CASRDRGNTGELFF
medium-sized	12	TRBV25-1	TRBJ2-3	NA	TGTGCCAGCAGTGAGGGGGCAGATACGCAGTATTTT	CASSEGADTQYF
large	15	TRBV12-3/TRBV12-4	TRBJ1-1	NA	TGTGCCAGCAGTTTAGAGGCCGGGCTGAACACTGAAGCTTTCTTT	CASSLEAGLNTEAFF
medium-sized	17	TRBV20-1	TRBJ2-1	TRBD2	TGCAGTGCTAGAGATTCCTGGACTAGCGGTACCTACAATGAGCAGTTCTTC	CSARDSWTSGTYNEQFF
large	18	TRBV6-5	TRBJ2-5	TRBD1	TGTGCCAGCAGTTATTTGCGATCGACAGGGGCATACCAAGAGACCCAGTACTTC	CASSYLRSTGAYQETQYF
NA	15	TRBV2	TRBJ2-5	TRBD1	TGTGCCAGCAGTGAAAGGACAGGGGGCCGAGAGACCCAGTACTTC	CASSERTGGRETQYF